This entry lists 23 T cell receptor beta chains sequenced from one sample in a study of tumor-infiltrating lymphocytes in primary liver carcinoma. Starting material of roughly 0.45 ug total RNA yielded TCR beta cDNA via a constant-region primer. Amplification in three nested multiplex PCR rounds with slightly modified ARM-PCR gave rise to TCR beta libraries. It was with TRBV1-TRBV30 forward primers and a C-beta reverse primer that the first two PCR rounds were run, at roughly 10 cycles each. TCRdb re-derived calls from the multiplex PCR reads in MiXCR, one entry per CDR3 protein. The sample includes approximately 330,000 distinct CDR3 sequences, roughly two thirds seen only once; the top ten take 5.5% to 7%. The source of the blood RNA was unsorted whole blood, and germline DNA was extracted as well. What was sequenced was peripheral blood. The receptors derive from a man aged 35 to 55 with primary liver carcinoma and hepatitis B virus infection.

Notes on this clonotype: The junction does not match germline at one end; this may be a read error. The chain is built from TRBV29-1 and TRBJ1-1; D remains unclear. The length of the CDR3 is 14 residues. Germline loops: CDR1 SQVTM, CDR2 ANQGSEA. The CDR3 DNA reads TGCAGCGTTGAGGAGCGAATGGTGAACACTGAATCTTTCTTT. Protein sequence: CSVEERMVNTESFF.

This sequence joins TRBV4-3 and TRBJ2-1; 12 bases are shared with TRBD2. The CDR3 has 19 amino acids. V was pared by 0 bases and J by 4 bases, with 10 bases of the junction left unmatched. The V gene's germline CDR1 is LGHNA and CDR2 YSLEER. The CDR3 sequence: CASSQESGLAGSFYNEQFF. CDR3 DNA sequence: TGCGCCAGCAGCCAAGAATCGGGACTAGCGGGCTCCTTTTACAATGAGCAGTTCTTC.

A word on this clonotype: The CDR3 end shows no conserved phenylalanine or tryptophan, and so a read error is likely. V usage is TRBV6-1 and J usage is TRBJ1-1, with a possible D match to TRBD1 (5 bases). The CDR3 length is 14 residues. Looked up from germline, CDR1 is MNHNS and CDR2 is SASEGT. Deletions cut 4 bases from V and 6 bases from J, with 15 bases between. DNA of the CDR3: TGTGCCAGCAGTGGAGCTTTGGGGGGGGCTGAAGCTTTCTGT. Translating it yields CASSGALGGAEAFC.

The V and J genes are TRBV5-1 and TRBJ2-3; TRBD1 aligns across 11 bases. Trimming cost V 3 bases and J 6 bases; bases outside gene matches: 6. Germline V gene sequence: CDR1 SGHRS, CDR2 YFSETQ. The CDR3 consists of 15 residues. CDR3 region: CASSSGQGEADTQYF. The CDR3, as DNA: TGCGCCAGCAGCTCGGGACAGGGGGAGGCTGATACGCAGTATTTT.

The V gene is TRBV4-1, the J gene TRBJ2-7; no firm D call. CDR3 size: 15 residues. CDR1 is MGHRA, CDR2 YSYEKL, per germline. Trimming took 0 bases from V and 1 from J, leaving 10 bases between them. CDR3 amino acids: CASSQEDRISYEQYF. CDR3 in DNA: TGCGCCAGCAGCCAAGAAGATCGTATTTCCTACGAGCAGTACTTC.

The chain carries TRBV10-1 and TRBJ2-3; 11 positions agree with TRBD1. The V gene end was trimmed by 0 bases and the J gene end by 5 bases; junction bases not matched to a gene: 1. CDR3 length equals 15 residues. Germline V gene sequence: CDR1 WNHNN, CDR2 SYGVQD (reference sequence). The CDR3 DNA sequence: TGCGCCAGCAGTGAGTCGGACAGGGGGCGAGATACGCAGTATTTT. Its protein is CASSESDRGRDTQYF.

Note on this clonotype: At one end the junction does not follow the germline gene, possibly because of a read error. The DNA of the CDR3 is TGCAGCGGGGTCTGTAAGAACACTGGAGCTTTCTTT. This encodes CSGVCKNTGAFF. This chain links TRBV29-1 with TRBJ1-1; D gene ambiguous. From germline, CDR1 is SQVTM and CDR2 ANQGSEA. This CDR3 is 12 amino acids long.

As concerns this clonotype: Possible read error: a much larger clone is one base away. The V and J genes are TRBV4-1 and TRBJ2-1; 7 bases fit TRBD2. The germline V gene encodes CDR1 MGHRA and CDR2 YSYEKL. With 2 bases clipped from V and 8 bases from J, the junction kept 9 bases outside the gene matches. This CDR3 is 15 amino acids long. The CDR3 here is CASSQITGGSHEQFF. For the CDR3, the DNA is TGCGCCAGCAGCCAAATTACTGGCGGGAGTCATGAGCAGTTCTTC.

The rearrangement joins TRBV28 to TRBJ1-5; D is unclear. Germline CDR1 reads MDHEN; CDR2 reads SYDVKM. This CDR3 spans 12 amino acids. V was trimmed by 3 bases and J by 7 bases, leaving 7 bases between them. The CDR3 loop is CASSFVGQPQHF. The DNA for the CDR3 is TGTGCCAGCAGTTTTGTTGGGCAGCCCCAGCATTTT.

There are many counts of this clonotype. The CDR3 region has the DNA TGTGCCAGCAGTTACTCAGGAGGGTCCGATAACTATGGCTACACCTTC. Amino acid sequence: CASSYSGGSDNYGYTF. The rearrangement links TRBV6-6 to TRBJ1-2, with D unclear. From germline, CDR1 is MNHNY and CDR2 SVGAGI (reference sequence). The V and J ends lost 0 bases and 1 base respectively, with 12 bases between them. This CDR3 contains 16 residues.

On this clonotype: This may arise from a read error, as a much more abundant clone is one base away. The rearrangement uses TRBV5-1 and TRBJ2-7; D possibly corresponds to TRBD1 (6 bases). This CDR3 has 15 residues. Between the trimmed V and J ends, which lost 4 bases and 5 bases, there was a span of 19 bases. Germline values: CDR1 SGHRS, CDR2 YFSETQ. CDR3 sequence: CASSPYRDKVDEQYF. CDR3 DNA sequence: TGCGCCAGCAGCCCCTACCGGGACAAGGTTGACGAGCAGTACTTC.

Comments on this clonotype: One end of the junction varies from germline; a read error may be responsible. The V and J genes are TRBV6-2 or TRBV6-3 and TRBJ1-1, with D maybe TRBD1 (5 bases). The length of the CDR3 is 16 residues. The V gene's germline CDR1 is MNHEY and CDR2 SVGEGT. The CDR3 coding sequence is TGTGCCAGCAGGCAAGAGACTCTTATCGAGGGGACTGAAGCCTTCTTT. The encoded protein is CASRQETLIEGTEAFF.

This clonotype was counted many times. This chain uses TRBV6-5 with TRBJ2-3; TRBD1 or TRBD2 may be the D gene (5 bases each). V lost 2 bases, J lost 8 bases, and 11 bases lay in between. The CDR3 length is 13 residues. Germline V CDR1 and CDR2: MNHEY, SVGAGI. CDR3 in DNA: TGTGCCAGCAGTTACCGCTCTGGGGGTACGCAGTATTTT. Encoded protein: CASSYRSGGTQYF.

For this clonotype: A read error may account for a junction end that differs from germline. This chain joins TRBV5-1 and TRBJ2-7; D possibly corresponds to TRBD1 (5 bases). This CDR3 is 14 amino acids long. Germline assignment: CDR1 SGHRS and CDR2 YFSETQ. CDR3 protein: CTSSPLDKSYEQYF. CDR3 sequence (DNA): TGCACCAGCAGTCCACTGGACAAATCCTACGAGCAGTACTTC.

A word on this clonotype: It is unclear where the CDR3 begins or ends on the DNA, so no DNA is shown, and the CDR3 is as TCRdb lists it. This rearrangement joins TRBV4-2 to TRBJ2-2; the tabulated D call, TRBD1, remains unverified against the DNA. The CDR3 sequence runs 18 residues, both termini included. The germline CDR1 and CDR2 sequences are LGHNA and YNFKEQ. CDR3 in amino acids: CASSQILVTGDPPGSCFF.

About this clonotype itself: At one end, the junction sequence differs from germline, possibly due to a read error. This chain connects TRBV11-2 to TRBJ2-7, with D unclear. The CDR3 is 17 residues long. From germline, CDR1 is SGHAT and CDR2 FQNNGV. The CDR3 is CVSSLEFSKTHPCEQYF. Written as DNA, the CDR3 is TGTGTCAGCAGCTTAGAGTTCTCGAAGACCCACCCCTGCGAGCAGTACTTC.

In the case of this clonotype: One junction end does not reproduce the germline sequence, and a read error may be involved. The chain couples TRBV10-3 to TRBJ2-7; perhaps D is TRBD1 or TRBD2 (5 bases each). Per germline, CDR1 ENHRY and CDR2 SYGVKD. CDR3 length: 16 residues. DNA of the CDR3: TGTGCCATCAGTGATCCTAGCCGGGACGGCTCCTACGAGCTGTACTTC. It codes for CAISDPSRDGSYELYF.

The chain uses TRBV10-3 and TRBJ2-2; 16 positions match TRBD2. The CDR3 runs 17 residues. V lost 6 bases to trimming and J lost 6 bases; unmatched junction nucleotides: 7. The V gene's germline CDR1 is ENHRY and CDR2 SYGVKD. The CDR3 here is CAIRAPGLAGGAGELFF. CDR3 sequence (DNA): TGTGCCATCAGGGCCCCGGGACTAGCGGGAGGGGCCGGGGAGCTGTTTTTT.

In DNA, the CDR3 is TGCAGTGCTAAACTACCCAGGGGGACTTCCTACGAGCAGTACTTC. This encodes CSAKLPRGTSYEQYF. This sequence joins TRBV20-1 and TRBJ2-7; D might be TRBD1 (7 bases). The CDR3 spans 15 residues. Germline CDR1 DFQATT, CDR2 SNEGSKA (reference sequence). V gave up 4 bases and J gave up 1 base, with 17 bases separating them.

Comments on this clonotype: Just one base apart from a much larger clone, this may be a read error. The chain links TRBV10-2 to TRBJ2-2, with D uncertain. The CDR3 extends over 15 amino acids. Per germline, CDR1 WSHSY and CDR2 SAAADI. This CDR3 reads CTSSAPFRRSGELFF. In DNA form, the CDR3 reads TGCACCAGCAGCGCCCCGTTCAGAAGGTCCGGGGAGCTGTTTTTT.

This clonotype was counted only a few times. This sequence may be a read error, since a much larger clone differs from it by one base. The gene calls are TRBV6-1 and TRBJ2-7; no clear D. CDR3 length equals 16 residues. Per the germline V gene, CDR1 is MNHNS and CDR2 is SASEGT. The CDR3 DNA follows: TGTGCCAGCAGTGAAGCCTCATCCGATAGCTCCTACGAGCAGTGCTTC. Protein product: CASSEASSDSSYEQCF.

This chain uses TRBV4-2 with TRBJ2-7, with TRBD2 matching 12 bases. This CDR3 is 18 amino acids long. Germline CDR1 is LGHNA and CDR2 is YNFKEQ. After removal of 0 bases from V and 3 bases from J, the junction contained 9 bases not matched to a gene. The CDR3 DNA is TGTGCCAGCAGCCAAGAGACTAGCGGGGGTCTGGTTGGCTACGAGCAGTACTTC. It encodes CASSQETSGGLVGYEQYF.

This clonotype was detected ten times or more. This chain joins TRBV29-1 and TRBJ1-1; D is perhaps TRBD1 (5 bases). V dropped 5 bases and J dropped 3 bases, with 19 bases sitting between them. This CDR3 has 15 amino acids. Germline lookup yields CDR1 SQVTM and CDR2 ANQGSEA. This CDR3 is CSVPIRGRADTEAFF. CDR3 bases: TGCAGCGTTCCGATCCGGGGCAGGGCTGACACTGAAGCTTTCTTT.